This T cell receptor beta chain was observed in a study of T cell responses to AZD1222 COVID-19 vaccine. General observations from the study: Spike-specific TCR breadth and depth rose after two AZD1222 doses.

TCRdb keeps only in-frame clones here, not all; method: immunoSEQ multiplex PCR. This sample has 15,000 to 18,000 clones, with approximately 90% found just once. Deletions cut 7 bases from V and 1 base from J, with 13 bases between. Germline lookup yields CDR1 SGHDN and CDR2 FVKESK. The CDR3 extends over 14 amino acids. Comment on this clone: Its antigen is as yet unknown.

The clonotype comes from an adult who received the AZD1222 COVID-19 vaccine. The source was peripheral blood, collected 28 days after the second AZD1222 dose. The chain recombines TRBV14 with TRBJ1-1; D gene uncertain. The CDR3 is CASILHGPNTEAFF. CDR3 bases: TGTGCCAGCATTTTACACGGGCCGAACACTGAAGCTTTCTTT.